The 20 T cell receptor beta chains below all came from one sample that was sequenced in a study of early T cells in non-severe SARS-CoV-2 infection. TCRdb re-called the 5' RACE reads with MiXCR, one entry per CDR3 protein. Found here are 30,000 to 35,000 distinct CDR3 sequences, roughly 4.5% of them singletons; the top ten hold about 6%. Input material: whole blood. These receptors all stem from an adult who was a healthcare worker with PCR-confirmed SARS-CoV-2 infection or an uninfected control (not recorded which).

This clonotype was counted at least ten times. The CDR3 region has the DNA TGTGCCAGCAGTTACCAGACTCACACAGATACGCAGTATTTT. It translates to CASSYQTHTDTQYF. V usage is TRBV6-5 and J usage is TRBJ2-3; D unclear. From germline, CDR1 is MNHEY and CDR2 SVGAGI. The CDR3 length is 14 residues. Trimming took 2 bases from V and 2 from J, leaving 8 bases between them.

This clonotype was counted ten times or more. The CDR3 spells CASSQADSLAGKLFF. CDR3 in DNA: TGCGCCAGCAGCCAAGCCGATAGCCTGGCGGGAAAACTGTTTTTT. The V gene is TRBV4-3, the J gene TRBJ1-4, with D uncertain. Trimming left V 1 base short and J 10 bases short, with 16 bases between. The CDR3 runs to 15 residues. Germline V lookup: CDR1 LGHNA, CDR2 YSLEER.

This clonotype appeared many times. The chain links TRBV20-1 to TRBJ2-7, with TRBD2 identical over 13 bases. Germline CDR1 is DFQATT and CDR2 is SNEGSKA (reference sequence). The ends lost 3 bases at V and 4 bases at J; junction bases unmatched: 9. This CDR3 comprises 16 residues. The CDR3 is CSASGLAGDVRYEQYF. In nucleotides, the CDR3 is TGCAGTGCTAGTGGACTAGCGGGAGACGTTCGTTACGAGCAGTACTTC.

In its sample, this clonotype was seen many times. The CDR3 spells CASSPASQRQNIQYF. Here the CDR3 DNA reads TGTGCCAGCAGCCCCGCTTCACAACGCCAAAACATTCAGTACTTC. The chain is built from TRBV28 and TRBJ2-4, with no clear D. CDR3 length: 15 residues. The ends were cut back, 6 bases at V and 5 bases at J, with 17 bases in the middle. Germline V lookup: CDR1 MDHEN, CDR2 SYDVKM.

This clonotype was seen many times. The chain links TRBV29-1 to TRBJ2-7, with TRBD2 matching over 9 bases. The ends lost 4 bases at V and 4 bases at J; junction bases unmatched: 5. The CDR3 has 13 residues. Germline lookup yields CDR1 SQVTM and CDR2 ANQGSEA. The CDR3 region has the DNA TGCAGCGTTGGTAGCGGGGGCAGTTACGAGCAGTACTTC. Residues: CSVGSGGSYEQYF.

This clonotype was observed at least ten times. The J gene is TRBJ1-1, the V gene TRBV27, with D perhaps matching TRBD1 (6 bases). The CDR3 totals 15 residues. The germline CDR1 and CDR2 sequences are MNHEY and SMNVEV (reference sequence). V lost 4 bases, J lost 3 bases, and 15 bases lay in between. Here the CDR3 reads CASSSQQGTDTEAFF. The CDR3 DNA follows: TGTGCCAGCAGTTCTCAACAGGGAACGGACACTGAAGCTTTCTTT.

This clonotype has ten or more counts. The chain joins TRBV27 to TRBJ2-7; TRBD1 matches 9 bases. Germline assignment: CDR1 MNHEY and CDR2 SMNVEV (reference sequence). The length of the CDR3 is 13 residues. The CDR3 coding sequence is TGTGCGGTCAGGGGGGGACAGGGTCGCGAGCAGTACTTC. Translation: CAVRGGQGREQYF.

This clonotype appeared many times. The chain has TRBV10-3 and TRBJ2-3; 7 bases agree with TRBD2. This CDR3 region has 13 residues. Germline V gene lookup returns CDR1 ENHRY and CDR2 SYGVKD. Trimming at V came to 6 bases and at J to 2 bases, leaving 2 bases not matched to a gene. This CDR3 reads CAISGTTTDTQYF. CDR3 nucleotide sequence: TGTGCCATCAGCGGGACTACCACAGATACGCAGTATTTT.

This clonotype has a count of ten or more. In nucleotides, the CDR3 is TGTGCCAGCAGTTTATCCCTGGGGGGGTATAATGAGCAGTTCTTC. Its protein product is CASSLSLGGYNEQFF. This chain joins TRBV12-3 or TRBV12-4 and TRBJ2-1, with 7 nucleotides matching TRBD2. This CDR3 has 15 amino acids. The J segment lost 7 bases and the V segment lost 2 bases, leaving 8 bases of the junction unmatched.

The chain couples TRBV11-3 to TRBJ2-1; TRBD2 matches 8 bases. The junction had 13 bases not matched to a gene; V was cut back by 5 bases and J by 7 bases. The CDR3 totals 16 residues. CDR1 is SGHNT, CDR2 YENEEA, per germline. The CDR3, as DNA: TGTGCCAGCAGCCAAAAGCGGGAGTGGAGTGGGAATGAGCAGTTCTTC. Encoded protein: CASSQKREWSGNEQFF.

By share, this clonotype ranks as medium-sized (0.01 to 0.1%). V is TRBV29-1 and J is TRBJ2-7, with 12 bases that match TRBD2. The CDR3 covers 12 residues. Germline CDR1 is SQVTM and CDR2 is ANQGSEA. With 6 bases clipped from V and 4 bases from J, the junction kept 1 base outside the gene matches. As DNA, the CDR3 is TGCAGCGTAGGACTAGCGGGATACGAGCAGTACTTC. It is translated as CSVGLAGYEQYF.

This clonotype was seen many times. V gene TRBV6-1 combines with J gene TRBJ2-5, with D unclear. The CDR3 extends over 15 amino acids. V lost 2 bases to trimming and J lost 5 bases, with 15 bases between them. Germline-derived CDR1 and CDR2 are MNHNS and SASEGT. The CDR3 coding sequence is TGTGCCAGCAGTGAATTTCCAGGTCTCCCCGAGACCCAGTACTTC. This codes for CASSEFPGLPETQYF.

This clonotype was found many times. V is TRBV10-2 and J is TRBJ2-5, with D unclear. There are 14 residues in the CDR3. The V gene lost 7 bases and the J gene lost 0 bases, with 12 bases spanning the gap. CDR1 and CDR2 from the germline V gene are WSHSY and SAAADI. Here the CDR3 reads CASMGWGNQETQYF. The DNA of the CDR3 is TGCGCCAGCATGGGGTGGGGAAACCAAGAGACCCAGTACTTC.

This chain joins TRBV5-1 and TRBJ2-2; D possibly matches TRBD1 or TRBD2 (6 bases each). The germline V gene encodes CDR1 SGHRS and CDR2 YFSETQ. V was trimmed by 7 bases and J by 1 base, leaving 14 bases between them. There are 15 residues in the CDR3. The CDR3: CASSHGGMNTGELFF. The CDR3 bases are TGCGCCAGCTCCCACGGGGGCATGAACACCGGGGAGCTGTTTTTT. Based on the CDR3 plus reference TRBV5-1 and TRBJ2-2, the full variable domain is KAGVTQTPRYLIKTRGQQVTLSCSPISGHRSVSWYQQTPGQGLQFLFEYFSETQRNKGNFPGRFSGRQFSNSRSEMNVSTLELGDSALYLCASSHGGMNTGELFFGEGSRLTVL.

The chain couples TRBV28 to TRBJ2-5; possibly TRBD1 for D (5 bases). The CDR3 is made up of 13 amino acids. The germline V gene has CDR1 MDHEN and CDR2 SYDVKM. The germline V and J ends were trimmed by 5 bases and 4 bases, with 11 bases remaining between them. In DNA, the CDR3 is TGTGCCAGCAGTCATGGACAAGGAGAGACCCAGTACTTC. It codes for CASSHGQGETQYF. Full variable domain (outside the CDR3, taken from reference TRBV28 and TRBJ2-5): DVKVTQSSRYLVKRTGEKVFLECVQDMDHENMFWYRQDPGLGLRLIYFSYDVKMKEKGDIPEGYSVSREKKERFSLILESASTNQTSMYLCASSHGQGETQYFGPGTRLLVL.

The sample holds many counts of this clonotype. The V gene is TRBV20-1, the J gene TRBJ2-1, with D perhaps being TRBD1 or TRBD2 (5 bases each). Looked up from germline, CDR1 is DFQATT and CDR2 is SNEGSKA (reference sequence). The length of the CDR3 is 13 residues. V lost 6 bases and J lost 5, with 14 bases in between. The CDR3 region is CSAMGTSDNEQFF. The CDR3 DNA follows: TGCAGTGCCATGGGGACGTCTGACAATGAGCAGTTCTTC.

This clonotype came up a few times. The gene calls are TRBV12-3 or TRBV12-4 and TRBJ1-2; 10 bases are a match to TRBD1. V was clipped by 4 bases and J by 3 bases; unmatched bases: 5. This CDR3 has 15 amino acids. The CDR3 DNA follows: TGTGCCAGCAGTTCCCCCGGGACAGGGGACTATGGCTACACCTTC. Its translation is CASSSPGTGDYGYTF.

This clonotype appeared many times. This rearrangement joins TRBV27 to TRBJ2-1; D not resolved. Germline V gives CDR1 MNHEY, CDR2 SMNVEV (reference sequence). V lost 3 bases and J 4 bases, leaving 10 bases between the germline ends. This CDR3 has 14 residues. CDR3 bases: TGTGCCAGCAGTTTGAACTCCAGGTACAATGAGCAGTTCTTC. It is translated as CASSLNSRYNEQFF.

In this sample, this clonotype turned up many times. V gene TRBV7-3 combines with J gene TRBJ2-1; 14 nucleotides agree with TRBD2. The CDR3 is 16 amino acids. Germline CDR1 SGHTA, CDR2 FQGTGA. V was pared by 4 bases and J by 7 bases, with 6 bases of the junction left unmatched. Written as DNA, the CDR3 is TGTGCCAGCAGCTCCGGACTAGCGGGGGGACGTAATGAGCAGTTCTTC. Translating it yields CASSSGLAGGRNEQFF.

This clonotype was seen repeatedly, ten times or more. The chain recombines TRBV10-2 with TRBJ1-1; TRBD1 might be the D (5 bases). Trimming removed 7 bases at V and 0 bases at J, with 15 bases between. The CDR3 has 15 residues. CDR1 and CDR2 from the germline V gene are WSHSY and SAAADI. The CDR3 loop is CASKSRAGMNTEAFF. In nucleotides, the CDR3 is TGCGCCAGCAAAAGCAGGGCCGGTATGAACACTGAAGCTTTCTTT.